Following are 17 T cell receptor beta chains from one sample sequenced in a study of Ad26.COV2.S vaccination and SARS-CoV-2 variants (dated by TCRdb to the early 2020s). The time point label, read with the paper, signifies: individuals recovered from natural SARS-CoV-2 infection. Libraries were constructed by the immunoSEQ multiplex PCR assay. What TCRdb holds here is the immuneACCESS table cut down to in-frame rearrangements. Part of the clones is not present; checked against another copy, under half of the missing clones reflect an unresolved V gene, and the others are unexplained. The sample table contains 120,000 to 150,000 clones; only one count was recorded for approximately 90% of them. Jointly, the top ten make up 5% of the sample. The sequenced sample was peripheral blood, obtained after recovery from COVID-19. The receptor source for this set is a human donor who had recovered from COVID-19.

J is TRBJ1-2 and V is TRBV4-3; D is unresolved. There are 16 residues in the CDR3. CDR1 and CDR2 from the germline V gene are LGHNA and YSLEER. The germline V and J ends were trimmed by 0 bases and 2 bases, with 13 bases remaining between them. CDR3 protein: CASSQDFLRRNYGYTF. The CDR3 DNA is TGCGCCAGCAGCCAAGATTTTCTTCGCAGAAACTATGGCTACACCTTC.

The gene calls are TRBV7-8 and TRBJ1-1, with D tentatively TRBD1 (6 bases). The germline V and J ends were trimmed by 1 base and 0 bases, with 12 bases remaining between them. Germline V gene lookup returns CDR1 SGHVS and CDR2 FQNEAQ. The CDR3 extends over 16 amino acids. The CDR3 spells CASSLVGAGMNTEAFF. Here the CDR3 DNA reads TGTGCCAGCAGCTTAGTGGGGGCAGGGATGAACACTGAAGCTTTCTTT.

This clone has a handful of counts. This rearrangement joins TRBV28 to TRBJ1-5; D unresolved. This CDR3 is 12 amino acids long. V shed 7 bases and J shed 4 bases, with 8 bases lying between them. Per the germline V gene, CDR1 is MDHEN and CDR2 is SYDVKM. CDR3 sequence reads: CASTASNQPQHF. The CDR3 DNA follows: TGTGCCAGCACCGCCTCTAATCAGCCCCAGCATTTT.

The genes are TRBV2 and TRBJ2-7; no definite D call. CDR1 SNHLY and CDR2 FYNNEI come from the germline V gene. CDR3 length equals 11 residues. V was cut by 6 bases and J by 4 bases, with 7 bases left in between. The CDR3, as DNA: TGTGCCAGCAGCCTCGGGTACGAGCAGTACTTC. This translates into CASSLGYEQYF.

The CDR3 protein is CASSPFDRFSTDTQYF. The CDR3, as DNA: TGTGCCAGCAGCCCCTTCGACAGGTTTAGCACAGATACGCAGTATTTT. The gene calls are TRBV27 and TRBJ2-3; TRBD1 is a possible D gene (6 bases). From germline, CDR1 is MNHEY and CDR2 SMNVEV (reference sequence). This CDR3 is 16 amino acids long. V was shortened by 6 bases and J by 0 bases, with 16 bases between the two germline ends.

The J gene is TRBJ2-6, the V gene TRBV7-9, with D uncertain. Germline V gene sequence: CDR1 SEHNR, CDR2 FQNEAQ (reference sequence). The CDR3 runs to 15 residues. Trimming cost V 5 bases and J 1 base, with 9 bases left between them. The DNA of the CDR3 is TGTGCCAGCAGCCCACGCGGATCTGGGGCCAACGTCCTGACTTTC. The encoded protein is CASSPRGSGANVLTF.

V is TRBV7-2 and J is TRBJ2-5, with D perhaps assigned TRBD1 or TRBD2 (5 bases each). The V end was cut by 5 bases, the J end by 4 bases, with 11 bases between. Per germline, CDR1 SGHTA and CDR2 FQGNSA. This CDR3 has 13 amino acids. The CDR3 loop is CASSTRDGETQYF. The CDR3 DNA is TGTGCCAGCAGCACCCGGGACGGAGAGACCCAGTACTTC.

For this clone: Other DNA sequences within the sample encode an identical CDR3. The V call is TRBV5-1, the J call TRBJ2-7; D is perhaps TRBD1 or TRBD2 (5 bases each). The CDR3 is 12 residues long. Germline values: CDR1 SGHRS, CDR2 YFSETQ. The V end lost 0 bases, the J end lost 6 bases, and 7 bases lay between the germline ends. This CDR3 reads CASSLGGSEQYF. DNA for the CDR3: TGCGCCAGCAGCTTGGGGGGGTCCGAGCAGTACTTC.

This chain uses TRBV5-8 with TRBJ2-1; D call uncertain. CDR1 SGHTS and CDR2 YDEGEE come from the germline V gene. The ends were cut back, 2 bases at V and 0 bases at J, with 9 bases in the middle. The CDR3 sequence is 15 residues long. CDR3 sequence (DNA): TGTGCCAGCAGCTTCCGAAAGGCCTCCTACAATGAGCAGTTCTTC. Translating it yields CASSFRKASYNEQFF.

This clone was detected a few times. The genes are TRBV2 and TRBJ1-1; TRBD1 agrees at 7 bases. V lost 4 bases, J lost 0 bases, and 8 bases stayed unmatched. The V gene's germline CDR1 is SNHLY and CDR2 FYNNEI. There are 16 residues in the CDR3. The CDR3 region has the DNA TGTGCCAGCAGTGGGGACAGAGGGGGGCTGAACACTGAAGCTTTCTTT. Its translation is CASSGDRGGLNTEAFF.

The rearrangement uses TRBV7-9 and TRBJ1-1; 8 nucleotides align to TRBD1. The junction had 7 bases not matched to a gene; V was cut back by 3 bases and J by 4 bases. Germline loops: CDR1 SEHNR, CDR2 FQNEAQ (reference sequence). This CDR3 contains 15 residues. CDR3 region: CASSFIQGAVTEAFF. CDR3 in DNA: TGTGCCAGCAGCTTCATTCAGGGGGCGGTCACTGAAGCTTTCTTT.

This rearrangement joins TRBV5-4 to TRBJ1-5; no clear D. The germline CDR1 and CDR2 sequences are SGHNT and YYREEE (reference sequence). The ends were cut back, 4 bases at V and 0 bases at J, with 11 bases in the middle. This CDR3 is built from 15 residues. The DNA for the CDR3 is TGTGCCAGCAGCGCCACACCGTATAGCAATCAGCCCCAGCATTTT. This encodes CASSATPYSNQPQHF.

Only a few counts were recorded for this clone. The chain recombines TRBV6-5 with TRBJ1-5; unclear D gene. The CDR3 runs 13 residues. Looked up from germline, CDR1 is MNHEY and CDR2 is SVGAGI. V was clipped by 2 bases and J by 6 bases, with 8 bases between them. The CDR3 DNA follows: TGTGCCAGCAGTTACCTATTAGGTCAGCCCCAGCATTTT. Translating it yields CASSYLLGQPQHF.

This clone has only one observation. The chain uses TRBV6-1 and TRBJ1-2; TRBD1 might be the D (5 bases). Looked up from germline, CDR1 is MNHNS and CDR2 is SASEGT. The CDR3 spans 13 residues. Trimming left V 2 bases short and J 8 bases short, with 12 bases between. CDR3 DNA: TGTGCCAGCAGTGAACGCCGGGACTTCGGCTACACCTTC. Translated, it gives CASSERRDFGYTF.

The CDR3, as DNA: TGTGCCAGCAGCTTAGGGGGAGAAGTCACCTTC. It codes for CASSLGGEVTF. J is TRBJ1-2 and V is TRBV11-3; D remains ambiguous. With 1 base removed from V and 13 bases from J, the gap between germline ends came to 10 bases. CDR3 length equals 11 residues. CDR1 is SGHNT, CDR2 YENEEA, per germline.

The V call is TRBV25-1, the J call TRBJ2-1, with 8 bases matching TRBD1. Germline CDR1 is MGHDK and CDR2 is SYGVNS. The CDR3 loop spans 13 amino acids. Trimming cost V 2 bases and J 6 bases; bases outside gene matches: 0. The CDR3, as DNA: TGTGCCAGCAGTGAAGGGACAGGCAATGAGCAGTTCTTC. It is translated as CASSEGTGNEQFF.

The chain employs TRBV3-1 (or the pseudogene TRBV3-2) and TRBJ1-3; the D is unclear. The germline V gene encodes CDR1 LGHDT and CDR2 YNNKEL (reference sequence). The CDR3 runs 15 residues. V gave up 0 bases and J gave up 0 bases, with 6 bases separating them. The CDR3 is CASSQDYDSGNTIYF. In nucleotides, the CDR3 is TGTGCCAGCAGCCAAGACTATGACTCTGGAAACACCATATATTTT.